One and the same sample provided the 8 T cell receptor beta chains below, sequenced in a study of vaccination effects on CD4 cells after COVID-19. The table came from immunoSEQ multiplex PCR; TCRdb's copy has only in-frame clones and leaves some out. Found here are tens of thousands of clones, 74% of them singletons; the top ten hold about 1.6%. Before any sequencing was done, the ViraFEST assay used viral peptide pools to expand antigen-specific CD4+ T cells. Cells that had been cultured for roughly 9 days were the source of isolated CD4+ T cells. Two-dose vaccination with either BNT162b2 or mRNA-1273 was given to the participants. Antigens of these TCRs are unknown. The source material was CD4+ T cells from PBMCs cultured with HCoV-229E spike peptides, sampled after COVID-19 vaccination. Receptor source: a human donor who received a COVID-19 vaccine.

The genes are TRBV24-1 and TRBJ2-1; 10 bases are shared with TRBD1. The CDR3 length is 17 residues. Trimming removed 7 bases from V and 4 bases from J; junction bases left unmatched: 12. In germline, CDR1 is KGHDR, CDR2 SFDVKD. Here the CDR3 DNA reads TGTGCCACCAGGACAACCGACGGGACAGGGGCTTACAATGAGCAGTTCTTC. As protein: CATRTTDGTGAYNEQFF.

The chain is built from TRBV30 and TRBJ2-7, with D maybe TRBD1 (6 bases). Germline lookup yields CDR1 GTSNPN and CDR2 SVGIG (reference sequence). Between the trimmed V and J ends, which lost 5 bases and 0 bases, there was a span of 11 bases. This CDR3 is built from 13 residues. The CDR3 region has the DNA TGTGCCTGGGACAACAGGGACTCCTACGAGCAGTACGTC. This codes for CAWDNRDSYEQYV.

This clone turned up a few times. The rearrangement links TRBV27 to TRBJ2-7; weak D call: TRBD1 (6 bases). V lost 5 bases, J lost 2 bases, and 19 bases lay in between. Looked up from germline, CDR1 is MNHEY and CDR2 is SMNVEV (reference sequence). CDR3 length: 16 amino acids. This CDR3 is CASSLRAPTGTYEQYV. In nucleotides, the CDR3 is TGTGCCAGCAGTCTCCGCGCTCCGACAGGAACCTACGAGCAGTACGTC.

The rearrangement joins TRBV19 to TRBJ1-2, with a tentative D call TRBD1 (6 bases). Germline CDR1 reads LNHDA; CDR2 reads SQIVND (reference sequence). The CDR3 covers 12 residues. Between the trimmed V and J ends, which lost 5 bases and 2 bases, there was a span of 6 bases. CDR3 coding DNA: TGTGCCAGTAGTGGGACAAACTATGGCTACACCTTC. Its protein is CASSGTNYGYTF.

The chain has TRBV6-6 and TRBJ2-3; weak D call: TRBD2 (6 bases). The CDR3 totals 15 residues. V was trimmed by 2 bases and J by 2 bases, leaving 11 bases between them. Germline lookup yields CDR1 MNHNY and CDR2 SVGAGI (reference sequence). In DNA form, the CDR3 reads TGTGCCAGCAGTTACGACGGGGGATTCACAGATACGCAGTATTTT. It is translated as CASSYDGGFTDTQYF.

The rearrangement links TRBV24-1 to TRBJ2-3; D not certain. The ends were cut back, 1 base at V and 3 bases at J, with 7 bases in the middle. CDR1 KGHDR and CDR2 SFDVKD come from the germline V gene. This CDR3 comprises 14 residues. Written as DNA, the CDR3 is TGTGCCACCAGTGATTTTGGAATGACAGATACGCAGTATTTT. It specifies CATSDFGMTDTQYF.

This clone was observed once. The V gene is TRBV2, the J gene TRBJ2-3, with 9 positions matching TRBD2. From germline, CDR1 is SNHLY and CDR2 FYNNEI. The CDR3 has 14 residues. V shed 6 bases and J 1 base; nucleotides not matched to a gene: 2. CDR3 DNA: TGTGCCAGCAGCTGGACTAGCGGCACAGATACGCAGTATTTT. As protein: CASSWTSGTDTQYF.

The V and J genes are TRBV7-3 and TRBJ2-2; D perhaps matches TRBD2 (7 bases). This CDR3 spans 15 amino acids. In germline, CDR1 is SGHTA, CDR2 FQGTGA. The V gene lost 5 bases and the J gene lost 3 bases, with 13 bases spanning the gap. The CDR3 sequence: CASSLRGAYTGELFF. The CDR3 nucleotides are TGTGCCAGCAGCCTTCGGGGGGCCTACACCGGGGAGCTGTTTTTT.